The rows below give T cell receptor beta chains drawn from one sample of a study of cytomegalovirus exposure and HLA in healthy donors. Clones were read by immunoSEQ multiplex PCR, and TCRdb kept only the in-frame ones, dropping some. This table has tens of thousands of clones, about nine tenths appearing once. Sequenced input: PBMCs. The receptor set was obtained from a man aged 18 to 29 in good health and CMV-seronegative. The CDR3 runs from the conserved cysteine through the conserved F or W. Each record gives: V gene, D gene, clone size, J gene, CDR3 length, CDR3 protein, CDR3 DNA. A D gene is named only where the DNA matches it firmly. For some rows the clone size is stated as once, few or many, or as a class when expanded; others skip it.

v_gene: TRBV7-2
d_gene: -
abundance: few
j_gene: TRBJ1-1
len: 11
CDR3aa: CASSSYTEAFF
CDR3nt: TGTGCCAGCAGTTCTTACACTGAAGCTTTCTTT

v_gene: TRBV28
d_gene: -
abundance: few
j_gene: TRBJ2-3
len: 15
CDR3aa: CASSHRLESTDTQYF
CDR3nt: TGTGCCAGCAGCCATCGACTGGAAAGCACAGATACGCAGTATTTT

v_gene: TRBV2
d_gene: -
abundance: -
j_gene: TRBJ2-7
len: 14
CDR3aa: CASSVQSASYEQYF
CDR3nt: TGTGCCAGCAGTGTTCAGAGCGCCTCCTACGAGCAGTACTTC

v_gene: TRBV6-6
d_gene: -
abundance: -
j_gene: TRBJ1-5
len: 14
CDR3aa: CASSYAAGGQPQHF
CDR3nt: TGTGCCAGCAGTTACGCGGCGGGTGGTCAGCCCCAGCATTTT

v_gene: TRBV5-8
d_gene: TRBD1
abundance: -
j_gene: TRBJ2-3
len: 15
CDR3aa: CASSPGQGAWDTQYF
CDR3nt: TGTGCCAGCAGCCCGGGACAGGGGGCTTGGGATACGCAGTATTTT

v_gene: TRBV4-1
d_gene: TRBD1
abundance: -
j_gene: TRBJ2-7
len: 20
CDR3aa: CASSQEWVFFLGQENYEQYF
CDR3nt: TGCGCCAGCAGCCAAGAATGGGTTTTCTTTTTGGGACAGGAGAATTACGAGCAGTACTTC

v_gene: TRBV27
d_gene: -
abundance: -
j_gene: TRBJ1-2
len: 13
CDR3aa: CASGTTGLYGYTF
CDR3nt: TGTGCCAGCGGGACGACAGGCCTCTATGGCTACACCTTC

v_gene: TRBV28
d_gene: -
abundance: -
j_gene: TRBJ2-7
len: 12
CDR3aa: CASSLQFYEQYF
CDR3nt: TGTGCCAGCAGTTTACAGTTCTACGAGCAGTACTTC

v_gene: TRBV6-1
d_gene: -
abundance: -
j_gene: TRBJ2-2
len: 14
CDR3aa: CAGTKSANTGELFF
CDR3nt: TGTGCCGGTACAAAAAGCGCGAACACCGGGGAGCTGTTTTTT

v_gene: TRBV28
d_gene: -
abundance: -
j_gene: TRBJ2-5
len: 13
CDR3aa: CASSYGGEQTQYF
CDR3nt: TGTGCCAGCAGTTACGGAGGAGAGCAGACCCAGTACTTC

v_gene: TRBV9
d_gene: -
abundance: -
j_gene: TRBJ2-1
len: 17
CDR3aa: CASSQIQGSLSLAEQFF
CDR3nt: TGTGCCAGCAGCCAGATACAGGGCTCCCTGAGCCTGGCTGAGCAGTTCTTC

v_gene: TRBV19
d_gene: TRBD2
abundance: -
j_gene: TRBJ2-7
len: 13
CDR3aa: CAGLGLAGGAGYF
CDR3nt: TGTGCCGGGTTGGGACTAGCGGGAGGTGCTGGGTACTTC

v_gene: TRBV7-3
d_gene: TRBD2
abundance: -
j_gene: TRBJ2-1
len: 13
CDR3aa: CASSAGGINEQFF
CDR3nt: TGTGCCAGCAGCGCCGGGGGGATCAATGAGCAGTTCTTC

v_gene: TRBV7-3
d_gene: TRBD2
abundance: -
j_gene: TRBJ2-1
len: 15
CDR3aa: CASSFAGGPDNEQFF
CDR3nt: TGTGCCAGTAGCTTCGCGGGAGGGCCCGACAATGAGCAGTTCTTC

v_gene: TRBV30
d_gene: TRBD1
abundance: -
j_gene: TRBJ2-7
len: 15
CDR3aa: CARSGETGGYYEQYF
CDR3nt: TGTGCCCGGTCCGGTGAGACAGGGGGATACTACGAGCAGTACTTC

v_gene: TRBV10-3
d_gene: TRBD2
abundance: -
j_gene: TRBJ2-5
len: 16
CDR3aa: CAISEFAGGSQETQYF
CDR3nt: TGTGCCATCAGTGAGTTCGCGGGAGGAAGCCAAGAGACCCAGTACTTC

v_gene: TRBV5-4
d_gene: -
abundance: -
j_gene: TRBJ2-7
len: 12
CDR3aa: CASSLGPSEQYF
CDR3nt: TGTGCCAGCAGCTTGGGGCCTAGCGAGCAGTACTTC

v_gene: TRBV29-1
d_gene: -
abundance: -
j_gene: TRBJ1-2
len: 13
CDR3aa: CSVVGGSNYGYTF
CDR3nt: TGCAGCGTTGTTGGGGGGTCTAACTATGGCTACACCTTC

v_gene: TRBV5-1
d_gene: TRBD2
abundance: -
j_gene: TRBJ2-2
len: 17
CDR3aa: CASSTTSGRVFTGELFF
CDR3nt: TGCGCCAGCAGCACGACTAGCGGGAGGGTATTCACCGGGGAGCTGTTTTTT

v_gene: TRBV11-2
d_gene: -
abundance: -
j_gene: TRBJ2-2
len: 17
CDR3aa: CASSLPVFGLALGELFF
CDR3nt: TGTGCCAGCAGCCTCCCCGTGTTCGGGTTGGCGCTCGGGGAGCTGTTTTTT

v_gene: TRBV2
d_gene: TRBD2
abundance: -
j_gene: TRBJ2-1
len: 16
CDR3aa: CASSEGGLAGGRKGFF
CDR3nt: TGTGCCAGCAGTGAAGGCGGACTAGCGGGAGGACGGAAGGGGTTCTTC

v_gene: TRBV19
d_gene: TRBD2
abundance: -
j_gene: TRBJ2-7
len: 16
CDR3aa: CASSIGVGGSSYEQYF
CDR3nt: TGTGCCAGTAGTATAGGAGTGGGAGGGAGCTCCTACGAGCAGTACTTC

v_gene: TRBV5-5
d_gene: -
abundance: -
j_gene: TRBJ1-3
len: 15
CDR3aa: CASSLGQLSGNTIYF
CDR3nt: TGTGCCAGCAGCTTGGGACAGCTCTCTGGAAACACCATATATTTT

v_gene: TRBV7-2
d_gene: TRBD2
abundance: -
j_gene: TRBJ2-5
len: 15
CDR3aa: CASSLATSVGETQYF
CDR3nt: TGTGCCAGCAGCTTAGCTACTAGCGTCGGGGAGACCCAGTACTTC

v_gene: TRBV27
d_gene: -
abundance: -
j_gene: TRBJ2-1
len: 13
CDR3aa: CASSPQQQHEQFF
CDR3nt: TGTGCCAGCAGTCCTCAACAGCAGCATGAGCAGTTCTTC

v_gene: TRBV7-7
d_gene: TRBD1
abundance: -
j_gene: TRBJ2-1
len: 15
CDR3aa: CASSPAQGTYNEQFF
CDR3nt: TGTGCTAGCAGCCCCGCACAGGGGACCTACAATGAGCAGTTCTTC

v_gene: TRBV11-1
d_gene: -
abundance: -
j_gene: TRBJ2-3
len: 12
CDR3aa: CASSVGTDTQYF
CDR3nt: TGTGCCAGCAGCGTCGGGACAGATACGCAGTATTTT

v_gene: TRBV11-3
d_gene: -
abundance: -
j_gene: TRBJ2-3
len: 15
CDR3aa: CASNPGGGSTDTQYF
CDR3nt: TGTGCCAGCAACCCTGGGGGAGGCAGCACAGATACGCAGTATTTT

v_gene: TRBV7-2
d_gene: -
abundance: -
j_gene: TRBJ1-3
len: 15
CDR3aa: CASSSGQTSGNTIYF
CDR3nt: TGTGCCAGCAGCTCTGGACAGACCTCTGGAAACACCATATATTTT

v_gene: TRBV12-5
d_gene: -
abundance: -
j_gene: TRBJ2-7
len: 12
CDR3aa: CASGSNSYERYF
CDR3nt: TGTGCTAGTGGCTCTAACTCCTACGAGCGGTACTTC

v_gene: TRBV18
d_gene: TRBD1
abundance: once
j_gene: TRBJ1-1
len: 16
CDR3aa: CASSPGTGPLNTEAFF
CDR3nt: TGTGCCAGCTCACCCGGGACAGGGCCCCTGAACACTGAAGCTTTCTTT

v_gene: TRBV28
d_gene: -
abundance: few
j_gene: TRBJ1-5
len: 15
CDR3aa: CASTPVDATGQPQHF
CDR3nt: TGTGCCAGCACTCCTGTGGATGCGACGGGACAGCCCCAGCATTTT

v_gene: TRBV10-3
d_gene: -
abundance: -
j_gene: TRBJ1-1
len: 12
CDR3aa: CAISARNTEAFF
CDR3nt: TGTGCCATCAGTGCTCGGAACACTGAAGCTTTCTTT

v_gene: TRBV6-5
d_gene: TRBD1
abundance: -
j_gene: TRBJ1-3
len: 14
CDR3aa: CASSWDSSGNTIYF
CDR3nt: TGTGCCAGCAGTTGGGACAGCTCTGGAAACACCATATATTTT

v_gene: TRBV13
d_gene: -
abundance: -
j_gene: TRBJ2-7
len: 13
CDR3aa: CASSPATRYEQYF
CDR3nt: TGTGCCAGCAGCCCAGCAACTAGATACGAGCAGTACTTC

v_gene: TRBV28
d_gene: TRBD1
abundance: -
j_gene: TRBJ1-1
len: 15
CDR3aa: CASSLAGTGNTEAFF
CDR3nt: TGTGCCAGCAGCCTAGCGGGGACAGGGAACACTGAAGCTTTCTTT

v_gene: TRBV5-5
d_gene: -
abundance: -
j_gene: TRBJ1-4
len: 16
CDR3aa: CASSRGDRFQDEKLFF
CDR3nt: TGTGCCAGCAGCCGAGGAGACAGGTTTCAAGATGAAAAACTGTTTTTT

v_gene: TRBV5-1
d_gene: -
abundance: -
j_gene: TRBJ2-3
len: 15
CDR3aa: CASSRGTGSTDTQYF
CDR3nt: TGCGCCAGCAGCCGCGGGACGGGGAGCACAGATACGCAGTATTTT

v_gene: TRBV13
d_gene: TRBD1
abundance: -
j_gene: TRBJ1-2
len: 15
CDR3aa: CASSPGQETNYGYTF
CDR3nt: TGTGCCAGCAGCCCAGGACAGGAAACTAACTATGGCTACACCTTC

v_gene: TRBV9
d_gene: -
abundance: once
j_gene: TRBJ2-7
len: 14
CDR3aa: CASSVEWGAYEQYF
CDR3nt: TGTGCCAGCAGCGTAGAATGGGGGGCCTACGAGCAGTACTTC

v_gene: TRBV6-6
d_gene: -
abundance: -
j_gene: TRBJ1-2
len: 14
CDR3aa: CASSYSSGDYGYTF
CDR3nt: TGTGCCAGCAGTTACTCGAGTGGAGACTATGGCTACACCTTC

v_gene: TRBV5-5
d_gene: TRBD2
abundance: -
j_gene: TRBJ2-3
len: 16
CDR3aa: CASSPRAGGLPDTQYF
CDR3nt: TGTGCCAGCAGCCCGCGGGCGGGAGGGCTTCCAGATACGCAGTATTTT

v_gene: TRBV4-2
d_gene: TRBD2
abundance: -
j_gene: TRBJ2-1
len: 18
CDR3aa: CASSHKIPAGGEYNEQFF
CDR3nt: TGTGCCAGCAGCCACAAGATACCAGCGGGAGGGGAGTACAATGAGCAGTTCTTC

v_gene: TRBV15
d_gene: TRBD1
abundance: -
j_gene: TRBJ2-7
len: 17
CDR3aa: CATSRGVRDRGLYEQYF
CDR3nt: TGTGCCACCAGCAGGGGGGTCCGGGACAGGGGGCTCTACGAGCAGTACTTC

v_gene: TRBV4-2
d_gene: -
abundance: -
j_gene: TRBJ2-5
len: 16
CDR3aa: CASSQDLARVQETQYF
CDR3nt: TGTGCCAGCAGCCAAGATTTGGCTAGAGTCCAAGAGACCCAGTACTTC

v_gene: TRBV14
d_gene: -
abundance: -
j_gene: TRBJ2-7
len: 12
CDR3aa: CASSRTSYEQYF
CDR3nt: TGTGCCAGCAGCCGTACATCCTACGAGCAGTACTTC

v_gene: TRBV7-8
d_gene: TRBD1
abundance: -
j_gene: TRBJ2-7
len: 15
CDR3aa: CASSPSGTGGYEQYF
CDR3nt: TGTGCCAGCAGCCCGTCCGGGACAGGGGGCTACGAGCAGTACTTC

v_gene: TRBV5-8
d_gene: TRBD1
abundance: -
j_gene: TRBJ2-7
len: 16
CDR3aa: CASSPAGAGGLYEQYF
CDR3nt: TGTGCCAGCAGCCCCGCCGGGGCAGGGGGCTTATACGAGCAGTACTTC

v_gene: TRBV21-1
d_gene: -
abundance: -
j_gene: TRBJ2-7
len: 16
CDR3aa: CASTQLPPQDPYEQYF
CDR3nt: TGTGCCAGCACCCAACTACCCCCACAGGACCCCTACGAGCAGTACTTC